The entry that follows covers one T cell receptor beta chain sequence. As yet, its antigen is unknown. CDR1 is SGHRS and CDR2 is YFSETQ in the germline V gene. This CDR3 comprises 14 residues. V lost 3 bases to trimming and J lost 6 bases, with 15 bases between them. These data originate in a study of OX40 agonist ivuxolimab in advanced cancers. Across the study: Patients got intravenous ivuxolimab at 0.01 to 10 mg/kg every 2 weeks. Partial responses were observed in three patients, of whom one had hepatocellular carcinoma and two had cutaneous melanoma.

The study, taken as a whole, reports: At 0.1 to 3.0 mg/kg and by week 6, clonal expansion occurred in CD4+ and CD8+ blood T cells.

TCRdb's table, derived via immunoSEQ multiplex PCR, lists solely in-frame clones and lacks some. The table records 30,000 to 35,000 clones, over 75% of them present only once. The input for sequencing was CD4+ or CD8+ T cells sorted from blood, taken in a trial of the OX40 agonist ivuxolimab. The V gene is TRBV5-1, the J gene TRBJ1-2; a weak D match, TRBD1 (6 bases). The receptor comes from an adult with an advanced solid tumor such as melanoma, head and neck, liver or kidney cancer. Written as DNA, the CDR3 is TGCGCCAGCAGCTCCGCACAGGGTATGCATGGCTACACCTTC. Translating gives CASSSAQGMHGYTF.